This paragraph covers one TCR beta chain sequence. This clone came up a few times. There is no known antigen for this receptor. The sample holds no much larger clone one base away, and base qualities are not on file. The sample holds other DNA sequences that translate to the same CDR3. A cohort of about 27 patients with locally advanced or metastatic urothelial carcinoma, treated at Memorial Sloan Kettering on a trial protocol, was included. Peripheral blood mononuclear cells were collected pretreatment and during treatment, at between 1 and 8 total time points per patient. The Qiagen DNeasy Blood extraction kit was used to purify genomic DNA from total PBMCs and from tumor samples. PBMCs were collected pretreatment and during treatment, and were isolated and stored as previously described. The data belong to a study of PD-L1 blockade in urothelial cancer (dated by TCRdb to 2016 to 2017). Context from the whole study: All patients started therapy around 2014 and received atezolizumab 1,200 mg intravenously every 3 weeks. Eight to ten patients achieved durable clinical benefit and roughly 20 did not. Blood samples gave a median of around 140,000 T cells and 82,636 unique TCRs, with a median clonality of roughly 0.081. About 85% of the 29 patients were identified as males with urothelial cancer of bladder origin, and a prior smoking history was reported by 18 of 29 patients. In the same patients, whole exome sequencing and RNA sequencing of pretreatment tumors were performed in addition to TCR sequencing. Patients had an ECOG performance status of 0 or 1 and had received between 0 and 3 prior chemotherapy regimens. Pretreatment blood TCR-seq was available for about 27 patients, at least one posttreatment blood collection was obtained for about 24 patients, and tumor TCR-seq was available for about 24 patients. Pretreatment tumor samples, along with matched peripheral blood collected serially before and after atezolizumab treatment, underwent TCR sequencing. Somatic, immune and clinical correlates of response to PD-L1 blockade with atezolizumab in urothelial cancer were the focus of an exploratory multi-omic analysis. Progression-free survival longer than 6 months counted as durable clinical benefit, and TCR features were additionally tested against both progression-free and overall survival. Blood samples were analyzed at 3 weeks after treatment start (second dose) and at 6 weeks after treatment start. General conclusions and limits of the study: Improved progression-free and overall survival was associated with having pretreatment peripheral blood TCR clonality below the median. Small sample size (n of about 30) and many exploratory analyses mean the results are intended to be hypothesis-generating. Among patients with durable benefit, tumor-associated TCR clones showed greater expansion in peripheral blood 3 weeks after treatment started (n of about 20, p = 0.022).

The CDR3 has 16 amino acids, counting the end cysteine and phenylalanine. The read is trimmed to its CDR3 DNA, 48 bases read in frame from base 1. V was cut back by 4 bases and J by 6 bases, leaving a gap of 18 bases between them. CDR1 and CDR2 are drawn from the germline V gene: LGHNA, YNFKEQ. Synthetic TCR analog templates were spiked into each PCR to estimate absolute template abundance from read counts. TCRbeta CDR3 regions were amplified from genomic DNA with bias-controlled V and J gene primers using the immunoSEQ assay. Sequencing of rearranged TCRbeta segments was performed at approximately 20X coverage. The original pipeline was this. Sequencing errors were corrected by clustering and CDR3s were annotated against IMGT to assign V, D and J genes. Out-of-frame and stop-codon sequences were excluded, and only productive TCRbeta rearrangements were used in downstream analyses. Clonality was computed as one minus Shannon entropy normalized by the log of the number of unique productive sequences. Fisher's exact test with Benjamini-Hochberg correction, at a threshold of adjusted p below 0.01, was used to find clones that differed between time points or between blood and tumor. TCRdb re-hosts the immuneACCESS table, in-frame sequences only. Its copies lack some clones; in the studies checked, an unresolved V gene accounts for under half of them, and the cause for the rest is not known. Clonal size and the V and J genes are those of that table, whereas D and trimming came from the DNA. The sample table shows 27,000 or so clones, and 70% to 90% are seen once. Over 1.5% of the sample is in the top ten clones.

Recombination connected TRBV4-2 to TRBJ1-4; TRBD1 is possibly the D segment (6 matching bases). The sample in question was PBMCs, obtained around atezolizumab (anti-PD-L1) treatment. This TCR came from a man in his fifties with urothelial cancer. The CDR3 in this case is CASSLGGGGMDEKLFF. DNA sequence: TGTGCCAGCAGCCTAGGAGGGGGGGGGATGGATGAAAAACTGTTTTTT.